These T cell receptor beta chains were read from a single sample in a study of early stage breast cancer tumors. Measured with immunoSEQ multiplex PCR; TCRdb has only the in-frame clones, and not every one. This table has just over 50,000 clones, around 80% appearing once. The sequenced sample was blood. These receptors were obtained from a person aged 40 to 49 with breast cancer. The CDR3 runs from the conserved cysteine through the conserved F or W. D genes are given only for firm matches. For some rows the clone size is stated as once, few or many, or as a class when expanded; others skip it.

v_call	j_call	d_call	cdr3_length	clone_size	cdr3_nt	cdr3_aa
TRBV7-8	TRBJ1-2	TRBD1	16	NA	TGTGCCAGCAGCTCCCACGCAGGGACAGTTAACTATGGCTACACCTTC	CASSSHAGTVNYGYTF
TRBV18	TRBJ2-2	TRBD2	15	NA	TGTGCCAGCTCACCGGCTAGCGGGAGCACCGGGGAGCTGTTTTTT	CASSPASGSTGELFF
TRBV5-5	TRBJ1-4	NA	17	few	TGTGCCAGCAGCTTGGTTCCTGGCCATGGCGGTAATGAAAAACTGTTTTTT	CASSLVPGHGGNEKLFF
TRBV18	TRBJ2-7	TRBD2	14	few	TGTGCCAGCTCACGTCCGAGCGGGAGCAGCGAGCAGTACTTC	CASSRPSGSSEQYF
TRBV18	TRBJ1-4	NA	15	once	TGTGCCAGCTCACCACAGGGTCTACCTAATGAAAAACTGTTTTTT	CASSPQGLPNEKLFF
TRBV5-1	TRBJ2-2	TRBD2	16	once	TGCGCCAGCCGCCCGAGTCTAGCGGGGAACACCGGGGAGCTGTTTTTT	CASRPSLAGNTGELFF
TRBV6-1	TRBJ1-2	NA	13	NA	TGTGCCAGCAGTGAAGTGGGTATCTATGGCTACACCTTC	CASSEVGIYGYTF
TRBV2	TRBJ1-5	TRBD1	15	NA	TGTGCCAGCAGTGTGGGCACAGGGGACAATCAGCCCCAGCATTTT	CASSVGTGDNQPQHF
TRBV2	TRBJ2-3	TRBD2	15	NA	TGTGCCAGCACCGGGACTAGCGGGACCACAGATACGCAGTATTTT	CASTGTSGTTDTQYF
TRBV12-1	TRBJ2-2	NA	14	NA	TGTGCCAGACTAGCGGGAGGGCCTTCCGGGGAGCTGTTTTTT	CARLAGGPSGELFF
TRBV19	TRBJ1-5	NA	17	NA	TGTGCCAGTAGTATAAGCGAGGGACACCCTAGCAATCAGCCCCAGCATTTT	CASSISEGHPSNQPQHF
TRBV10-3	TRBJ1-1	NA	13	NA	TGTGCCATCAGTGACAGGATGAACACTGAAGCTTTCTTT	CAISDRMNTEAFF
TRBV19	TRBJ2-2	NA	15	NA	TGTGCCAGTACCCCGCGGTACGCGAACACCGGGGAGCTGTTTTTT	CASTPRYANTGELFF
TRBV5-1	TRBJ1-1	NA	12	NA	TGCGCCAGCAGCACGGGAGATACTGAAGCTTTCTTT	CASSTGDTEAFF
TRBV10-2	TRBJ1-2	NA	14	NA	TGCGCCAGCAGTGACTTGGAAGGGTCCTATGGCTACACCTTC	CASSDLEGSYGYTF
TRBV5-1	TRBJ2-7	TRBD1	18	NA	TGCGCCAGCAGCCCCACCGGGACAGGGGGCATCGGTCGGAACGAGCAGTACTTC	CASSPTGTGGIGRNEQYF
TRBV27	TRBJ2-1	NA	14	NA	TGTGCCAGCAGAGTCCCTGGGGGCCGCAATGAGCAGTTCTTC	CASRVPGGRNEQFF
TRBV2	TRBJ2-3	NA	11	few	TGTGCCAGCGGAAGCACAGATACGCAGTATTTT	CASGSTDTQYF
TRBV6-5	TRBJ2-7	TRBD1	14	few	TGTGCCAGCAGTTCCCCGGGGACAGGGGTCGAGCAGTACTTC	CASSSPGTGVEQYF
TRBV7-9	TRBJ1-5	TRBD1	13	NA	TGTGCCAGTGGAGACAGGGGCAATCAGCCCCAGCATTTT	CASGDRGNQPQHF
TRBV7-9	TRBJ1-1	NA	13	once	TGTGCCAGCAGCTTAGAGGTAGCGACTGAAGCTTTCTTT	CASSLEVATEAFF
TRBV2	TRBJ2-5	NA	13	NA	TGTGCCAGCAGTGACCTGGGGGTCGGGACCCAGTACTTC	CASSDLGVGTQYF
TRBV9	TRBJ2-7	NA	13	NA	TGTGCCAGCAGCGTAATGGGCGGGTACGAGCAGTACTTC	CASSVMGGYEQYF
TRBV5-1	TRBJ2-1	TRBD2	15	NA	TGCGCCAGCGCCAAAGCGGGAGGAACCTACAATGAGCAGTTCTTC	CASAKAGGTYNEQFF
TRBV30	TRBJ1-3	NA	12	NA	TGTGCCTGGAGTCTCAAAGGAAACACCATATATTTT	CAWSLKGNTIYF
TRBV7-6	TRBJ2-7	NA	15	NA	TGTGCCAGCAGCTTAGGGGCAGGGTCCGCCTACGAGCAGTACTTC	CASSLGAGSAYEQYF
TRBV7-9	TRBJ1-2	NA	12	NA	TGCGCCAGCAGCTTACAAGGGGACGGCTACACCTTC	CASSLQGDGYTF
TRBV30	TRBJ1-1	NA	15	NA	TGTGCCTGGAGTGTGGGGGGCACCTTGAACACTGAAGCTTTCTTT	CAWSVGGTLNTEAFF
TRBV30	TRBJ2-7	TRBD2	15	once	TGTGCCTGGAGTGCACCGGGACTAGCGGGAGGGGAGCAGTACTTC	CAWSAPGLAGGEQYF
TRBV7-2	TRBJ1-4	TRBD1	15	NA	TGTGCCAGCAGCTTAAGTGGGACAGGGCGGTACAAACTGTTTTTT	CASSLSGTGRYKLFF
TRBV27	TRBJ1-1	NA	14	NA	TGTGCCAGCAGTTGGCAGGGGCCTAACACTGAAGCTTTCTTT	CASSWQGPNTEAFF
TRBV7-2	TRBJ1-2	NA	15	NA	TGTGCCAGCAGCCTACTATCGAGGGGGGCTCATGGCTACACCTTC	CASSLLSRGAHGYTF
TRBV10-3	TRBJ2-2	NA	13	NA	TGTGCCATTCAAGCGGTCAACACCGGGGAGCTGTTTTTT	CAIQAVNTGELFF
TRBV2	TRBJ1-1	NA	11	NA	TGTGCCAGCAGTGAGAGCAGGGTAACTTTCTTT	CASSESRVTFF
TRBV2	TRBJ1-2	TRBD1	14	NA	TGTGCCAGCAGTGAAAAGGGGGCCGGCTATGGCTACACCTTC	CASSEKGAGYGYTF
TRBV19	TRBJ1-1	NA	12	NA	TGTGCCAGTAGTATCCAGAACACTGAAGCTTTCTTT	CASSIQNTEAFF
TRBV5-1	TRBJ1-2	NA	15	once	TGCGCCAGCAGCCGACAACGGACCGAGCTCTATGGCTACACCTTC	CASSRQRTELYGYTF
TRBV11-2	TRBJ1-3	TRBD1	15	NA	TGTGCCAGCAGTCCCGGGACAGGGGGTGGAAACACCATATATTTT	CASSPGTGGGNTIYF
TRBV7-7	TRBJ2-7	NA	13	NA	TGTGCTAGCAGCTTAGTCCTGAACGGCGAGCAGTACTTC	CASSLVLNGEQYF
TRBV5-1	TRBJ1-3	NA	16	NA	TGCGCCAGCAGCTTGACAGGCAGCCGCTCTGGAAACACCATATATTTT	CASSLTGSRSGNTIYF
TRBV19	TRBJ1-5	NA	17	NA	TGTGCCAGTAGTATCTCCGGGGGGCGGAATAGCAATCAGCCCCAGCATTTT	CASSISGGRNSNQPQHF
TRBV2	TRBJ2-1	NA	11	NA	TGTGCCAGCCTCAGTATCGATGAGCAGTTCTTC	CASLSIDEQFF
TRBV28	TRBJ1-2	NA	14	NA	TGTGCCAGCAGTTTAAGCCGCGATTTCTATGGCTACACCTTC	CASSLSRDFYGYTF
TRBV7-8	TRBJ2-7	TRBD1	17	NA	TGTGCCAGCAGCTTAGGGCCGAGGACAGGGAAGGGCTACGAGCAGTACTTC	CASSLGPRTGKGYEQYF
TRBV5-1	TRBJ2-7	NA	14	few	TGCGCCAGCAGCTACCGGACAAGGGACTACGAGCAGTACTTC	CASSYRTRDYEQYF
TRBV2	TRBJ2-7	TRBD1	15	once	TGTGCCAGCTCCGGACAGGGGGCTTTGCGTTACGAGCAGTACTTC	CASSGQGALRYEQYF
TRBV6-5	TRBJ2-1	NA	16	NA	TGTGCCAGCAGTTACAGGTCGGGTGTTTCACGCAATGAGCAGTTCTTC	CASSYRSGVSRNEQFF
TRBV11-3	TRBJ2-5	TRBD1	13	NA	TGTGCCAGCACCGGACAGGGTAAAGAGACCCAGTACTTC	CASTGQGKETQYF
TRBV7-2	TRBJ1-2	NA	17	NA	TGTGCCAGCAGCTTATCAAATCAGAGATACCCTGACTATGGCTACACCTTC	CASSLSNQRYPDYGYTF
TRBV30	TRBJ2-3	TRBD1	14	NA	TGTGCCTCCAGCAGGACAGGGAGCACAGATACGCAGTATTTT	CASSRTGSTDTQYF
TRBV5-6	TRBJ2-1	NA	12	NA	TGTGCCAGCAGCTCGGACTACAATGAGCAGTTCTTC	CASSSDYNEQFF
TRBV9	TRBJ2-3	NA	14	few	TGTGCCAGCAGCGTAGTCGGGGACACAGATACGCAGTATTTT	CASSVVGDTDTQYF
TRBV7-2	TRBJ2-7	TRBD1	15	NA	TGTGCCAGCAGCCGTCGACAGGGAGAAGGAGAGGAGCAGTACTTC	CASSRRQGEGEEQYF
TRBV4-2	TRBJ2-3	TRBD1	17	NA	TGTGCCAGCAGCCCCAAGGTTACAGGGGCCAGCACAGATACGCAGTATTTT	CASSPKVTGASTDTQYF
TRBV4-2	TRBJ2-5	TRBD1	15	NA	TGTGCCAGCAGCCATGCTTCGGGACAGCTAGAGACCCAGTACTTC	CASSHASGQLETQYF